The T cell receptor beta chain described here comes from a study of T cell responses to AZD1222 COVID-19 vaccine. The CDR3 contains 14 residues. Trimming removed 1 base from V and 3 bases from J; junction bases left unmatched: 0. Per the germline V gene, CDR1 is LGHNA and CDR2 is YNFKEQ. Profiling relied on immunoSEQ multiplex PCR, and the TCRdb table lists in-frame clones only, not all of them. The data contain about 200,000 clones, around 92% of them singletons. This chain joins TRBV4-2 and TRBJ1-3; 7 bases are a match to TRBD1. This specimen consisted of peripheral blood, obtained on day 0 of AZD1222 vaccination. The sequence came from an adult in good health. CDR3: CASSQGDSGNTIYF. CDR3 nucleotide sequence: TGTGCCAGCAGCCAAGGGGACAGTGGAAACACCATATATTTT.